Presented here are 15 T cell receptor beta chains from one specimen sequenced in a study of CXCR3-negative and CXCR3-positive naive CD8 T cells. 5' RACE that incorporated UMI labels was used to prepare the TRB cDNA libraries. For each CDR3 protein, TCRdb gives one entry from its re-call of the 5' RACE reads, without DNA. The sample has over 20,000 distinct CDR3 sequences. Sequenced input: naive CXCR3- CD8+ T cells from blood. Regarding subset: CD45RO-CCR7+CD27+CD95- naive CD8+ T cells lacking CXCR3 (TNR3-). The receptors were sampled from a human donor in good health. Some clones in this sample may be carry-over from other donors' samples.

The rearrangement uses TRBV7-8 and TRBJ2-7. Per germline, CDR1 SGHVS and CDR2 FQNEAQ. The CDR3 sequence is 13 residues long. CDR3: CASSSPSSYEQYF. Complete variable domain (other parts from reference TRBV7-8 and TRBJ2-7): GAGVSQSPRYKVAKRGQDVALRCDPISGHVSLFWYQQALGQGPEFLTYFQNEAQLDKSGLPSDRFFAERPEGSVSTLKIQRTQQEDSAVYLCASSSPSSYEQYFGPGTRLTVT.

The chain links TRBV28 to TRBJ1-1. CDR1 is MDHEN and CDR2 is SYDVKM in the germline V gene. This CDR3 is 13 amino acids long. CDR3: CASSLTVNTEAFF. Full variable domain (missing parts from reference TRBV28 and TRBJ1-1): DVKVTQSSRYLVKRTGEKVFLECVQDMDHENMFWYRQDPGLGLRLIYFSYDVKMKEKGDIPEGYSVSREKKERFSLILESASTNQTSMYLCASSLTVNTEAFFGQGTRLTVV.

The gene calls are TRBV25-1 and TRBJ1-2; the TCRdb D gene call, TRBD1, has no DNA to confirm it. There are 17 residues in the CDR3. Germline-derived CDR1 and CDR2 are MGHDK and SYGVNS. This CDR3 reads CASSEGQGTRQNYGYTF.

The chain couples TRBV27 to TRBJ2-7; TCRdb's assignment of TRBD1 cannot be checked, as there is no DNA. The CDR3 length is 14 residues. CDR1 MNHEY and CDR2 SMNVEV come from the germline V gene (reference sequence). This chain's CDR3 is CASSYEGGFYEQYF.

The chain links TRBV6-6 to TRBJ2-7; the D gene TCRdb calls, TRBD1, cannot be checked with no DNA. Germline V gives CDR1 MNHNY, CDR2 SVGAGI (reference sequence). The CDR3 is made up of 14 amino acids. CDR3 in amino acids: CASRQGTISYEQYF.

J is TRBJ2-7 and V is TRBV29-1; with no DNA, the TCRdb D assignment of TRBD1 cannot be verified. CDR1 and CDR2 from the germline V gene are SQVTM and ANQGSEA. The CDR3 loop spans 13 amino acids. The CDR3 sequence: CSVEGGPTYEQYF.

The chain has TRBV11-2 and TRBJ2-2; as DNA is missing, the TRBD1 call by TCRdb cannot be tested. This CDR3 region has 15 residues. The germline V gene has CDR1 SGHAT and CDR2 FQNNGV. The CDR3 protein is CASSETTGVTGELFF.

This chain joins TRBV7-6 and TRBJ2-3. Germline assignment: CDR1 SGHVS and CDR2 FNYEAQ. The CDR3 is made up of 12 amino acids. The CDR3 here is CASSFYRDTQYF.

The J gene is TRBJ2-1, the V gene TRBV29-1. The CDR3 consists of 13 residues. Germline assignment: CDR1 SQVTM and CDR2 ANQGSEA. CDR3 amino acids: CSVEDGPDGKQFF.

The chain combines TRBV6-2 or TRBV6-3 with TRBJ2-1; the D call of TRBD2 rests on TCRdb alone, since no DNA is present to check it. The CDR3 sequence is 17 residues long. Germline V gene sequence: CDR1 MNHEY, CDR2 SVGEGT. This CDR3 reads CASSYSKSLVNRDEQFF.

V and J are TRBV9 and TRBJ2-1; the TCRdb D gene call, TRBD2, has no DNA to confirm it. The V gene's germline CDR1 is SGDLS and CDR2 YYNGEE. The CDR3 has 14 amino acids. CDR3: CASNGAGSYNEQFF.

The chain has TRBV29-1 and TRBJ2-1. Germline CDR1 reads SQVTM; CDR2 reads ANQGSEA. This CDR3 contains 13 residues. The CDR3 loop is CSVEDPKGNEQFF.

V gene TRBV19 combines with J gene TRBJ1-1; the D call of TRBD1 rests on TCRdb alone, since no DNA is present to check it. CDR1 is LNHDA and CDR2 is SQIVND in the germline V gene (reference sequence). The CDR3 has 13 residues. This chain's CDR3 is CASSISGSTEAFF.

The chain carries TRBV12-3 or TRBV12-4 and TRBJ2-5; TCRdb's D call, TRBD2, is unchecked because there is no DNA. CDR3 size: 16 residues. The CDR3 here is CASSWASGGPRETQYF.

CDR3 loop: CASSLGTGGRETQYF. The V gene is TRBV7-9, the J gene TRBJ2-5; TCRdb picks TRBD1, but there is no DNA to check that call. Per germline, CDR1 SEHNR and CDR2 FQNEAQ (reference sequence). The CDR3 loop spans 15 amino acids.